This entry is about one T cell receptor (beta chain). The sample originates from a study of neoadjuvant anti-PD-1 for oral cavity cancer. Stage II-IVA oral cavity squamous cell carcinoma was new and untreated by systemic or radiation therapy. PBMCs were not maintained or expanded in culture before analysis. Some clones are missing from TCRdb's copy, which holds only in-frame ones; the method was immunoSEQ multiplex PCR. Found here are about 14,000 clones, around 57% of them singletons; the top ten hold 2.4%. The CDR3 loop spans 17 amino acids. V was shortened by 2 bases and J by 4 bases, with 20 bases between the two germline ends. The germline gives CDR1 GTSNPN, CDR2 SVGIG (reference sequence).

The sample in question was PBMCs, obtained before nivolumab (anti-PD-1) treatment. This sequence originates from a person between 40 and 85 years old with oral cavity squamous cell carcinoma. The chain combines TRBV30 with TRBJ1-4; unclear D gene. DNA of the CDR3: TGTGCCTGGAGTTCCCACACGGGCCGGGCGGGTAATGAAAAACTGTTTTTT. Its translation is CAWSSHTGRAGNEKLFF.